These 4 T cell receptor beta chains were sequenced from one sample in a study of T cell responses to AZD1222 COVID-19 vaccine. Assay: immunoSEQ multiplex PCR; the TCRdb copy retains only in-frame clones and omits some. The top ten hold about 5.4% of the sample, which has about 150,000 clones, 88% seen once. The starting material was peripheral blood, obtained 28 days after the second dose of the MenACWY control vaccine. These receptors all stem from an adult who received the MenACWY meningococcal vaccine as a control.

The chain has TRBV5-1 and TRBJ2-3; 8 bases align to TRBD2. J gave up 4 bases and V 3 bases, and 1 base lay outside the gene matches. This CDR3 contains 13 residues. The germline V gene encodes CDR1 SGHRS and CDR2 YFSETQ. CDR3 sequence (DNA): TGCGCCAGCAGCTGGGGACTAGCAGATACGCAGTATTTT. Protein product: CASSWGLADTQYF.

The chain is built from TRBV18 and TRBJ2-2; TRBD1 matches at 7 bases. Germline-derived CDR1 and CDR2 are KGHSH and LQKENI. The CDR3 is 15 residues long. V was pared by 2 bases and J by 4 bases, with 4 bases of the junction left unmatched. CDR3 in amino acids: CASSPGQDSTGELFF. The CDR3 region has the DNA TGTGCCAGCTCACCAGGACAGGATAGCACCGGGGAGCTGTTTTTT. The full variable domain, with the rest looked up from reference TRBV18 and TRBJ2-2, is NAGVMQNPRHLVRRRGQEARLRCSPMKGHSHVYWYRQLPEEGLKFMVYLQKENIIDESGMPKERFSAEFPKEGPSILRIQQVVRGDSAAYFCASSPGQDSTGELFFGEGSRLTVL.

The V and J genes are TRBV7-9 and TRBJ2-1, with 12 nucleotides matching TRBD2. The V gene end was trimmed by 1 base and the J gene end by 14 bases; junction bases not matched to a gene: 6. The CDR3 is made up of 14 amino acids. CDR1 and CDR2 from the germline V gene are SEHNR and FQNEAQ (reference sequence). This CDR3 is CASSLGILAGGKFF. The CDR3 bases are TGTGCCAGCAGCTTAGGGATACTAGCGGGAGGTAAGTTCTTC.

The rearrangement uses TRBV19 and TRBJ2-3, with D tentatively TRBD2 (6 bases). Germline V gives CDR1 LNHDA, CDR2 SQIVND (reference sequence). The CDR3 spans 14 residues. Trimming shortened V by 7 bases and J by 4 bases, and 15 bases separated the two germline ends. The CDR3: CASKGVAVADTQYF. For the CDR3, the DNA is TGTGCCAGTAAAGGGGTAGCGGTTGCAGATACGCAGTATTTT. The full variable domain, with the rest looked up from reference TRBV19 and TRBJ2-3, is DGGITQSPKYLFRKEGQNVTLSCEQNLNHDAMYWYRQDPGQGLRLIYYSQIVNDFQKGDIAEGYSVSREKKESFPLTVTSAQKNPTAFYLCASKGVAVADTQYFGPGTRLTVL.